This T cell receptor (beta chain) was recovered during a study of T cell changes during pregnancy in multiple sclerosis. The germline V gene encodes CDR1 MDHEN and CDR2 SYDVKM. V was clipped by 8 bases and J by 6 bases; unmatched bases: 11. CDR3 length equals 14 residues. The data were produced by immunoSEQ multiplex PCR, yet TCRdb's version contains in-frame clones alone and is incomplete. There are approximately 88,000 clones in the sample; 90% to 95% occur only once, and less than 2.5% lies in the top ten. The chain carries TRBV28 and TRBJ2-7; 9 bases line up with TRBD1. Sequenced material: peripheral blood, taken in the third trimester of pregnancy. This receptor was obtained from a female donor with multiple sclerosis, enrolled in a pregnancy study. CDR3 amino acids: CASPPTGGLGEQYF. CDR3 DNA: TGTGCCAGCCCCCCGACAGGGGGTTTGGGCGAGCAGTACTTC. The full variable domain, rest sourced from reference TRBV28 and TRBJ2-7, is DVKVTQSSRYLVKRTGEKVFLECVQDMDHENMFWYRQDPGLGLRLIYFSYDVKMKEKGDIPEGYSVSREKKERFSLILESASTNQTSMYLCASPPTGGLGEQYFGPGTRLTVT.